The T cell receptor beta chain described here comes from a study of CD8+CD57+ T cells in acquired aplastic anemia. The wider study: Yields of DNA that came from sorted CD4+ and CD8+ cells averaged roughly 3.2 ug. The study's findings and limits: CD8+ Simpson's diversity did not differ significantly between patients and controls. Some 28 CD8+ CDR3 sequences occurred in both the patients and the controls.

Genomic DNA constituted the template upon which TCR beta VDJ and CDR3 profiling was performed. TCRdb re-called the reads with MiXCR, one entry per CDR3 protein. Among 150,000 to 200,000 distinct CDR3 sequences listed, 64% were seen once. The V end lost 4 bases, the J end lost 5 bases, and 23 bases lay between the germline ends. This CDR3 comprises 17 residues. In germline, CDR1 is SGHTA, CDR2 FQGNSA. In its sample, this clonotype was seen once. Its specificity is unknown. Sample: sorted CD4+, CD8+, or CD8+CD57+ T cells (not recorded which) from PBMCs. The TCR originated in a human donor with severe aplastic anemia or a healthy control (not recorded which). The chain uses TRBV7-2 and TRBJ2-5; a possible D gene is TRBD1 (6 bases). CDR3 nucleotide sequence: TGTGCCAGCAGCTCTACAGGCCCCGGGACAAGGAGGGAGACCCAGTACTTC. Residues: CASSSTGPGTRRETQYF.